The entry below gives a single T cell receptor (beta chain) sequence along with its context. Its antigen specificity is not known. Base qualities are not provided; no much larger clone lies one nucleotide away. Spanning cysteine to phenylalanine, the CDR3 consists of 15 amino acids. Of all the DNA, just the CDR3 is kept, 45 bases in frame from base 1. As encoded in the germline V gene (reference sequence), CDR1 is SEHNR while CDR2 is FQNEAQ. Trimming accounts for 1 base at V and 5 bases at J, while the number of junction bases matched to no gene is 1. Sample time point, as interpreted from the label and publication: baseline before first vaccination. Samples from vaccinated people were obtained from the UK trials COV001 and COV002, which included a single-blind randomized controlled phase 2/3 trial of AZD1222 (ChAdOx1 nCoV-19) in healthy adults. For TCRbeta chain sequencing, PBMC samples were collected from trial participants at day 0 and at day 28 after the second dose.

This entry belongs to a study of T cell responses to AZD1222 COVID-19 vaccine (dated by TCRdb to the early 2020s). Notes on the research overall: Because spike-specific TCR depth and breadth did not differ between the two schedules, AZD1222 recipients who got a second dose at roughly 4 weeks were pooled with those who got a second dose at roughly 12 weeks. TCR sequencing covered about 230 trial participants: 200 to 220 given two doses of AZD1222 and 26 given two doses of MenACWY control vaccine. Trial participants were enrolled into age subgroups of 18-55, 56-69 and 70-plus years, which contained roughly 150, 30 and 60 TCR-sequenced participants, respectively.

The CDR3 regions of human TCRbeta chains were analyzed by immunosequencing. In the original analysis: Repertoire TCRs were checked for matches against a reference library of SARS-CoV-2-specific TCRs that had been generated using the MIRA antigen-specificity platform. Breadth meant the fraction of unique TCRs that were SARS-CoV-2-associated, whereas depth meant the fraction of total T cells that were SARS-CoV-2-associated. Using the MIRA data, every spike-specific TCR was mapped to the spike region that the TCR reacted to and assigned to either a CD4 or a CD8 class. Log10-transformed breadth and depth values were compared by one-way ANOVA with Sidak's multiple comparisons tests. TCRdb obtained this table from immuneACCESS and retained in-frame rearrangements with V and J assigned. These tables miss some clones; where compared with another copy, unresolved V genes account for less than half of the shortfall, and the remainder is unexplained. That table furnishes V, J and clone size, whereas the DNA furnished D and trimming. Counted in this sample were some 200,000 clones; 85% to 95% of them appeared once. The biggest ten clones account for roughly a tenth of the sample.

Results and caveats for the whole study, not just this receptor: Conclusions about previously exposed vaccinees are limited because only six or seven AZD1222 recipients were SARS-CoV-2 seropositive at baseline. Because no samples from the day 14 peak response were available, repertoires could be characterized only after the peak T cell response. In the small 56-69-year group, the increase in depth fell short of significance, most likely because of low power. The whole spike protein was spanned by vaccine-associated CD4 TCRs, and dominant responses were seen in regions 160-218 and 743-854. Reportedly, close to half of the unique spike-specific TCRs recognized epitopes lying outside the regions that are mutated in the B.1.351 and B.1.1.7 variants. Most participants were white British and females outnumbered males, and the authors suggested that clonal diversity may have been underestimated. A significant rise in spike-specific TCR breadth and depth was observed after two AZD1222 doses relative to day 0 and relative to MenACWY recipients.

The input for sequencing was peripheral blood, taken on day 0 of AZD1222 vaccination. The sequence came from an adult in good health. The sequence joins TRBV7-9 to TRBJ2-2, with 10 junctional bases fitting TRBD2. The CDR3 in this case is CASSLDSGRTGELFF. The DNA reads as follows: TGTGCCAGCAGCTTAGATAGCGGGAGGACCGGGGAGCTGTTTTTT.